One T cell receptor (beta chain) is described in this entry. Given a much more abundant clone one base away, this may be a read error. The library was built from approximately 400 ng RNA with molecular barcoded adaptors for alpha/delta and beta/gamma chains. TCRdb re-analysed the reads in MiXCR, keeping a single row per CDR3 protein. The repertoire holds some 40,000 distinct CDR3 sequences, with roughly 10% as singletons. This record comes from a study of read filtering for tumor transcriptome and immune sequencing. Study summary: The cohort had about 16 men and 14 women aged about 45 to 90, mean about 72 years.

CDR1 is LGHNA and CDR2 is YNFKEQ in the germline V gene. This CDR3 is built from 16 residues. What was sequenced was a population of CD138-negative cells sorted from bone marrow. This clonotype originated in a donor aged 40 or older with multiple myeloma. The chain joins TRBV4-2 to TRBJ2-3; D could derive from TRBD1 or TRBD2 (5 bases each). The CDR3 here is CASSPLGAQGVDTPYF. The CDR3 nucleotides are TGTGCCAGCAGCCCATTGGGAGCTCAGGGAGTAGATACGCCGTATTTT.